This TCR beta chain was sequenced in a study of blood T cell repertoires in COVID-19. Cohort allocation depended upon clinical history that participants reported. J lost 2 bases, V lost 3 bases, and 6 bases had no gene match. Germline V lookup: CDR1 SGHRS, CDR2 YFSETQ. The CDR3 has 18 residues. Here immunoSEQ multiplex PCR was the method, and the copy in TCRdb shows in-frame clones only, minus some. Counted here are some 300,000 clones, 88% occurring once; the ten biggest clones make up approximately 1%. This receptor was obtained from a woman aged 25 to 39 who had recovered from COVID-19. The rearrangement joins TRBV5-1 to TRBJ2-1, with 15 bases lining up with TRBD2. The source material was PBMCs or T cells enriched from blood (not recorded which). CDR3 DNA sequence: TGCGCCAGCAGCTGGGGACTAGCGGGAGGTGGGGCCTACAATGAGCAGTTCTTC. The encoded protein is CASSWGLAGGGAYNEQFF.